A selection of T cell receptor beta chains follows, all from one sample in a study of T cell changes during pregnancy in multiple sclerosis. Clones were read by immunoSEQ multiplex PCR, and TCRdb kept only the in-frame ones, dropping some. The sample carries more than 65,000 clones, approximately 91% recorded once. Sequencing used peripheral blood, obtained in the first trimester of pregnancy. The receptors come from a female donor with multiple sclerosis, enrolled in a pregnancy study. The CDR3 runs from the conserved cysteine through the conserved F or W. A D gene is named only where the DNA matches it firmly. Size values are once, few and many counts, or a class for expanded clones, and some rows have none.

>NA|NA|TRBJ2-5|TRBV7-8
TGTGCCAGCAGCTCGGGTAGGGGAGAGACCCAGTACTTC
CASSSGRGETQYF
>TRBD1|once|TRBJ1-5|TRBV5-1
TGCGCCAGCAGCTGGGGACAGGCACCAGGGTTCGAGCCCCAGCATTTT
CASSWGQAPGFEPQHF
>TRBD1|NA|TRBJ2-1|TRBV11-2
TGTGCCAGCAGCTTACCCCCGGGGACAGGTAGATACAATGAGCAGTTCTTC
CASSLPPGTGRYNEQFF
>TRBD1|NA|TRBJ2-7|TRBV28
TGTGCCAGCAGTTCCTTGACAGGGCCCTCCTACGAGCAGTACTTC
CASSSLTGPSYEQYF
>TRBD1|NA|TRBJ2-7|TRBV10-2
TGCGCCAGCAGTGTAAGGGGACAGTCCTACGAGCAGTACTTC
CASSVRGQSYEQYF
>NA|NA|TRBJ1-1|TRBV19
TGTGCCAGTAGTATAGGAACAGGGTCGGCCACTGAAGCTTTCTTT
CASSIGTGSATEAFF
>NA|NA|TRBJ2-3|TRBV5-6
TGTGCCAGCAGCTTGGGGGGGGCAGATACGCAGTATTTT
CASSLGGADTQYF
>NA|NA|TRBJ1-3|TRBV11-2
TGTGCCAGCAGCTTCACGGGGGGGAGCGGAAACACCATATATTTT
CASSFTGGSGNTIYF
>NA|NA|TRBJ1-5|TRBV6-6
TGTGCCAGCACCCAACAGGGTGCTCCCAATCAGCCCCAGCATTTT
CASTQQGAPNQPQHF
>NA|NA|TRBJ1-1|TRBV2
TGTGCCAGCAGCGTACTCAGGACAACACAAGAAGCTTTCTTT
CASSVLRTTQEAFF
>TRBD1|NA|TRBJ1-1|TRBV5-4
TGTGCCAGCAGCCCCGGACAGGGGCGCGCGAACACTGAAGCTTTCTTT
CASSPGQGRANTEAFF
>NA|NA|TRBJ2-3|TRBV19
TGTGCCAGTAGTCCAAACAGGGGAGGAAGCAAAGATACGCAGTATTTT
CASSPNRGGSKDTQYF
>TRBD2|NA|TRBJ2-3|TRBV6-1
TGTGCCAGCAGGGTCGGGGGGTCTAGCACAGATACGCAGTATTTT
CASRVGGSSTDTQYF
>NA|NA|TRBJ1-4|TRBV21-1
TGTGCCAGCAGCGACAGGACAACTAATGAAAAACTGTTTTTT
CASSDRTTNEKLFF
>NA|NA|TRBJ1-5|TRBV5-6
TGTGCCAGCAGCTCCATCAATCAGCCCCAGCATTTT
CASSSINQPQHF
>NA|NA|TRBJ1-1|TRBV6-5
TGTGCCAGCAGTTACTCTTATGACGGGGGAGAAGCTTTCTTT
CASSYSYDGGEAFF
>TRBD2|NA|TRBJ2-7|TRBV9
TGTGCCAGCAGCGAAGAGCGGGATTCATACGAGCAGTACTTC
CASSEERDSYEQYF
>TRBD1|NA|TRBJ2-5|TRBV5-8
TGTGCCAGCAGCCCAGGACAGGGGGTTAAGGAGACCCAGTACTTC
CASSPGQGVKETQYF
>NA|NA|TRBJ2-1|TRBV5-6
TGTGCCAGCAGCTTGGCGATCGGTGAGCAGTTCTTC
CASSLAIGEQFF
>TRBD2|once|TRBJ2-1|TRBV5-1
TGCGCCAGCAGCTTCTCCGGGACTAGTATCACCGAGCAGTTCTTC
CASSFSGTSITEQFF
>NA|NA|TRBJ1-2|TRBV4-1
TGCGCCAGCAGCCAAGAAGGCCCCAGACAGCGCTATGGCTACACCTTC
CASSQEGPRQRYGYTF
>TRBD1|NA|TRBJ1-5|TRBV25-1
TGTGCCAGCAGTGAAGCGGGAGGGGGCTACCAGCCCCAGCATTTT
CASSEAGGGYQPQHF
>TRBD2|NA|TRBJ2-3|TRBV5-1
TGCGCCAGCAGCTTGGTGGGAGCGGGATCCTCGGGAGATACGCAGTATTTT
CASSLVGAGSSGDTQYF
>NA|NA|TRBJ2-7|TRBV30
TGTGCCTGGAGTGTAAACGGGGGTGGGGAGCAGTACTTC
CAWSVNGGGEQYF
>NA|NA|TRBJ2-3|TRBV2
TGTGCCAGCAGTGGCGCAGGCGACTATAGCACAGATACGCAGTATTTT
CASSGAGDYSTDTQYF
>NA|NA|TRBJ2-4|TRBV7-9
TGTGCCAGCAGCTTCGGGCAGGGCTCGAAAAACATTCAGTACTTC
CASSFGQGSKNIQYF
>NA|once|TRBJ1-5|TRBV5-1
TGCGCCAGCAGCTTGGATGGGGCGCGGACTCAGCCCCAGCATTTT
CASSLDGARTQPQHF
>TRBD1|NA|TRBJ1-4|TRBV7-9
TGTGCCAGCAGCTTCGGAAGGGGGCGGGAAAAACTGTTTTTT
CASSFGRGREKLFF
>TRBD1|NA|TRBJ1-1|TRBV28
TGTGCCAGCAGTTTTTTGGGGACAGCGAACACTGAAGCTTTCTTT
CASSFLGTANTEAFF
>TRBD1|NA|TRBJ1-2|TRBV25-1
TGTGCCAGCAGTGAACCGGGACAGGTTGATGGCTACACCTTC
CASSEPGQVDGYTF
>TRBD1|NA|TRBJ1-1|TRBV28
TGTGCCAGCAGTACGCCCTCCCGGACAGGGTGGGAAGCTTTCTTT
CASSTPSRTGWEAFF
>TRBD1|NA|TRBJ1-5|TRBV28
TGTGCCAGCCGGGACAGCCCTATTAGCAATCAGCCCCAGCATTTT
CASRDSPISNQPQHF
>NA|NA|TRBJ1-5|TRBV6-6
TGTGCCAGCAGTTCCGGGTTACATCAGCCCCAGCATTTT
CASSSGLHQPQHF
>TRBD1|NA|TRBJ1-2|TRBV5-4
TGTGCCAGCAGGCCGGGACAGGGTTTTTTCGATGGCTACACCTTC
CASRPGQGFFDGYTF
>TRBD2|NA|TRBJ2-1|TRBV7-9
TGTGCCAGCTCCAAGACTAGCGGGAGGAACAATGAGCAGTTCTTC
CASSKTSGRNNEQFF
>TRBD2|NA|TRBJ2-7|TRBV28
TGTGCCAGCAGCTCCTGGGAGGGGAGAGGGGTTTCCTACGAGCAGTACTTC
CASSSWEGRGVSYEQYF
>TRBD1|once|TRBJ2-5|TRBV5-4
TGTGCCAGCAGCTCGGGACAGGGGGTCCAAGAGACCCAGTACTTC
CASSSGQGVQETQYF
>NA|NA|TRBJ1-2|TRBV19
TGTGCCAGTAGTATACCGGCGACAGGCGAAGGCTACACCTTC
CASSIPATGEGYTF
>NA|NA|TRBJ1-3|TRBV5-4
TGTGCCAGCAGCTTCGGGTGGACAGCCGGAAACACCATATATTTT
CASSFGWTAGNTIYF
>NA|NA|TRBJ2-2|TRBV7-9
TGTGCCAGCAGCCCAATGGGGACGGGAGATTTCTTAAACACCGGGGAGCTGTTTTTT
CASSPMGTGDFLNTGELFF
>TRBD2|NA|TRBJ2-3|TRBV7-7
TGTGCCAGCAGCTCAGGACTAGCGGGGGGAAAGAATACGCAGTATTTT
CASSSGLAGGKNTQYF
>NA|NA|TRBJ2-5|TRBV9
TGTGCCAGCAGCGCCCAGGGGAGAGAAGAGACCCAGTACTTC
CASSAQGREETQYF
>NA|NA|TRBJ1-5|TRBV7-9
TGTGCCAGCAGCTTAGAAGGGGACACTGAGAGACCCAATCAGCCCCAGCATTTT
CASSLEGDTERPNQPQHF
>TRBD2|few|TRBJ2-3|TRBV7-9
TGTGCCAGCAGCTTAACTAGCGGGGGCACAGATACGCAGTATTTT
CASSLTSGGTDTQYF
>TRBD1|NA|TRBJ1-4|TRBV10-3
TGTGCCATCAGGCCAGGGGGTAATGAAAAACTGTTTTTT
CAIRPGGNEKLFF
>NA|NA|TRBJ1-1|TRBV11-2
TGTGCCAGCAGCTTCCCGGCCGGGGGTACGAACACTGAAGCTTTCTTT
CASSFPAGGTNTEAFF
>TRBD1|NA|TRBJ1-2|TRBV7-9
TGTGCCAGCAGCTTAGGACAGGGAGATGGCTACACCTTC
CASSLGQGDGYTF
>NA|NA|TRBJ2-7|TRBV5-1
TGCGCCAGCAGCTTGATCTCCAGTTCCTACGAGCAGTACTTC
CASSLISSSYEQYF
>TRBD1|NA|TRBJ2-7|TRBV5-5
TGTGCCAGCAGCTTGTTTGGGACAGGCCAGGTTGGTAGCGAGCAGTACTTC
CASSLFGTGQVGSEQYF
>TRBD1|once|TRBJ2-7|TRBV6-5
TGTGCCAGCAGCCGGGACAGCGCCTACGAGCAGTACTTC
CASSRDSAYEQYF
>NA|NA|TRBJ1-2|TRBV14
TGTGCCAGCAGCCAAGAACGGGCCCGGGGGGATACCTTC
CASSQERARGDTF
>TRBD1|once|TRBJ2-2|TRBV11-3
TGTGCCAGCAGCCCCCAGACAGGGGGTGTCACCGGGGAGCTGTTTTTT
CASSPQTGGVTGELFF
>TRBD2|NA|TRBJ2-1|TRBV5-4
TGTGCCAGCAGCTTGGCCGCTAGCGGGAGAGGTGAGCAGTTCTTC
CASSLAASGRGEQFF